The 7 T cell receptor beta chains below come from one sample, sequenced in a study of blood T cell repertoires in COVID-19. This table comes from immunoSEQ multiplex PCR, and its TCRdb copy is limited to in-frame clones, with some not included. The sample holds 250,000 to 300,000 clones; 65% to 90% are singletons and the top ten take approximately 5.1%. The source material was peripheral blood. These receptors originate from a man in his forties or fifties with active or convalescent COVID-19.

This rearrangement joins TRBV11-3 to TRBJ2-7, with 11 bases identical to TRBD2. Germline CDR1 is SGHNT and CDR2 is YENEEA. CDR3 length equals 15 residues. The V and J ends lost 5 bases and 3 bases, in that order; junction bases with no gene match: 6. CDR3 in amino acids: CASSPTSGRRYEQYF. The DNA for the CDR3 is TGTGCCAGCAGCCCAACTAGCGGGAGACGCTACGAGCAGTACTTC.

The rearrangement links TRBV5-4 to TRBJ2-4, with TRBD2 matching over 7 bases. The junction had 7 bases not matched to a gene; V was cut back by 1 base and J by 6 bases. The CDR3 loop spans 15 amino acids. CDR1 SGHNT and CDR2 YYREEE come from the germline V gene (reference sequence). The CDR3 protein is CASSLSGRDVNIQYF. CDR3 in DNA: TGTGCCAGCAGCTTGTCAGGGAGGGATGTAAACATTCAGTACTTC.

This clone was counted a single time. The chain combines TRBV7-6 with TRBJ2-1; the D gene is possibly TRBD2 (5 bases). Between the trimmed V and J ends, which lost 5 bases and 0 bases, there was a span of 20 bases. Germline lookup yields CDR1 SGHVS and CDR2 FNYEAQ. The CDR3 extends over 18 amino acids. This CDR3 is CASSPSPGSAFSYNEQFF. As DNA, the CDR3 is TGTGCCAGCAGCCCCAGTCCGGGGAGCGCATTCTCCTACAATGAGCAGTTCTTC.

V and J are TRBV6-5 and TRBJ1-2; no firm D call. The CDR3 length is 13 residues. Germline CDR1 is MNHEY and CDR2 is SVGAGI. V was trimmed by 6 bases and J by 0 bases, leaving 8 bases between them. CDR3: CASRKDSNYGYTF. CDR3 sequence (DNA): TGTGCCAGCAGGAAGGACTCTAACTATGGCTACACCTTC.

The sample holds one count of this clone. The gene calls are TRBV18 and TRBJ2-7; D gene ambiguous. The CDR3 totals 13 residues. Trimming shortened V by 3 bases and J by 3 bases, and 9 bases separated the two germline ends. Germline values: CDR1 KGHSH, CDR2 LQKENI. DNA of the CDR3: TGTGCCAGCTCACCGGCCATTGACTACGAGCAGTACTTC. Residues: CASSPAIDYEQYF.

The rearrangement joins TRBV28 to TRBJ1-2; unclear D gene. Germline CDR1 and CDR2: MDHEN and SYDVKM. The CDR3 is 14 residues long. Deletions cut 6 bases from V and 7 bases from J, with 18 bases between. CDR3 bases: TGTGCCAGCAGCCCTACGACTGAACTGAGTGGCTACACCTTC. Amino acid sequence: CASSPTTELSGYTF.

The CDR3 region is CATSDGTNTGELFF. DNA of the CDR3: TGTGCCACCAGTGATGGGACAAACACCGGGGAGCTGTTTTTT. The rearrangement links TRBV24-1 to TRBJ2-2; TRBD1 might be the D (6 bases). The CDR3 loop spans 14 amino acids. The germline V and J ends were trimmed by 3 bases and 2 bases, with 6 bases remaining between them. Germline V CDR1 and CDR2: KGHDR, SFDVKD.